These 24 T cell receptor beta chains were sequenced from one sample in a study of Tregs in tolerant kidney transplant recipients. Recipients received nonmyeloablative bone marrow transplants from related graft donors, with transient mixed chimerism. TCRdb keeps only in-frame clones here, not all; method: immunoSEQ multiplex PCR. Among about 21,000 clones, over 70% were seen once, and the ten largest hold about 25%. Material: CD8+ T cells from blood (PBMCs), obtained 6 months after the transplant. The source is a human patient who received a combined kidney and bone marrow transplant. The T cells may come from the graft donor.

This chain connects TRBV10-3 to TRBJ2-3; TRBD1 agrees at 7 bases. Germline V gene sequence: CDR1 ENHRY, CDR2 SYGVKD. The length of the CDR3 is 15 residues. Germline trimming cut 8 bases from V and 4 bases from J; bases unmatched to any gene: 12. DNA of the CDR3: TGTGCCATCGGACCGGGACAGATTTTGTCAGATACGCAGTATTTT. This sequence encodes CAIGPGQILSDTQYF.

V usage is TRBV7-2 and J usage is TRBJ2-5; 10 bases are a match to TRBD2. Judging by the DNA end, TRBJ2-7 fits better; the J call may be wrong. Germline CDR1 is SGHTA and CDR2 is FQGNSA. CDR3 length equals 15 residues. Here the CDR3 reads CASSETSGVHYEQYF. In DNA form, the CDR3 reads TGTGCCAGCAGCGAAACTAGCGGGGTCCACTACGAGCAGTACTTC.

To note about this clone: The same CDR3 is also encoded by other DNA sequences in this sample. This chain connects TRBV7-9 to TRBJ2-7; D gene uncertain. Per the germline V gene, CDR1 is SEHNR and CDR2 is FQNEAQ (reference sequence). Trimming stripped 1 base from V and 3 bases from J, with 7 bases between. This CDR3 is built from 13 residues. In DNA form, the CDR3 reads TGTGCCAGCAGCTTAGGTCAGGTCTACGAGCAGTACTTC. It yields the protein CASSLGQVYEQYF. Full variable domain (outside the CDR3, taken from reference TRBV7-9 and TRBJ2-7): DTGVSQNPRHKITKRGQNVTFRCDPISEHNRLYWYRQTLGQGPEFLTYFQNEAQLEKSRLLSDRFSAERPKGSFSTLEIQRTEQGDSAMYLCASSLGQVYEQYFGPGTRLTVT.

J is TRBJ2-5 and V is TRBV9; a possible D gene is TRBD2 (6 bases). The CDR3 contains 16 residues. V lost 0 bases, J lost 5 bases, and 17 bases lay in between. Germline V lookup: CDR1 SGDLS, CDR2 YYNGEE. The CDR3 is CASSVAGSTGGETQYF. CDR3 coding DNA: TGTGCCAGCAGCGTAGCAGGGTCCACTGGGGGGGAGACCCAGTACTTC.

The count of this clone is one. As DNA, the CDR3 is TGTGCCAGCAGCACACTCCCGCCGGGACAGTACACTGAAGCTTTCTTT. Amino acids: CASSTLPPGQYTEAFF. V is TRBV7-9 and J is TRBJ1-1, with 7 bases matching TRBD1. Trimming cost V 5 bases and J 3 bases; bases outside gene matches: 12. Looked up from germline, CDR1 is SEHNR and CDR2 is FQNEAQ (reference sequence). The CDR3 extends over 16 amino acids.

The chain links TRBV9 to TRBJ1-1; no firm D call. There are 13 residues in the CDR3. From germline, CDR1 is SGDLS and CDR2 YYNGEE. Trimming removed 0 bases at V and 1 base at J, with 4 bases between. CDR3 DNA: TGTGCCAGCAGCGTAGGTAGGAACACTGAAGCTTTCTTT. It codes for CASSVGRNTEAFF.

A note on this clone: The sample has other DNA sequences that encode this CDR3 too. CDR3 sequence (DNA): TGCGCCAGCAGCCAAGATACAGGGAATAATTCACCCCTCCACTTT. Encoded protein: CASSQDTGNNSPLHF. The chain uses TRBV4-3 and TRBJ1-6, with D perhaps TRBD1 (6 bases). CDR1 LGHNA and CDR2 YSLEER come from the germline V gene. Between the trimmed V and J ends, which lost 0 bases and 5 bases, there was a span of 8 bases. The CDR3 contains 15 residues.

V is TRBV13 and J is TRBJ2-5; 9 bases line up with TRBD2. The CDR3 length is 16 residues. The ends lost 5 bases at V and 3 bases at J; junction bases unmatched: 10. The V gene's germline CDR1 is PRHDT and CDR2 FYEKMQ (reference sequence). DNA for the CDR3: TGTGCCAGCAGCCCCCCCGGGACTAGCAACAAAGAGACCCAGTACTTC. This translates into CASSPPGTSNKETQYF.

The chain combines TRBV27 with TRBJ2-4; D is possibly TRBD1 (6 bases). Germline V lookup: CDR1 MNHEY, CDR2 SMNVEV (reference sequence). Between the trimmed V and J ends, which lost 2 bases and 1 base, there was a span of 6 bases. This CDR3 has 14 residues. CDR3: CASSLRGAKNIQYF. DNA of the CDR3: TGTGCCAGCAGTTTAAGGGGGGCCAAAAACATTCAGTACTTC.

The chain is built from TRBV19 and TRBJ2-3; 8 nucleotides line up with TRBD2. Looked up from germline, CDR1 is LNHDA and CDR2 is SQIVND (reference sequence). V lost 5 bases and J lost 0; bases outside the gene matches: 4. The CDR3 sequence is 15 residues long. For the CDR3, the DNA is TGTGCCAGTAGTGTGACTAGCGCTAGCACAGATACGCAGTATTTT. Protein sequence: CASSVTSASTDTQYF.

In this sample, this clone is medium-sized. J is TRBJ2-1 and V is TRBV6-1, with 13 bases lining up with TRBD2. The J segment lost 8 bases and the V segment lost 1 base, leaving 2 bases of the junction unmatched. Germline CDR1 and CDR2: MNHNS and SASEGT. The CDR3 totals 15 residues. The CDR3 spells CASSEGTSGSDEQFF. CDR3 DNA: TGTGCCAGCAGTGAAGGGACTAGCGGGAGCGATGAGCAGTTCTTC.

CDR3 amino acids: CASSLGLAGEVQYF. CDR3 bases: TGCGCCAGCAGCCTGGGACTAGCGGGAGAGGTACAGTACTTC. The V call is TRBV4-1, the J call TRBJ2-7, with TRBD2 matching over 14 bases. The V gene's germline CDR1 is MGHRA and CDR2 YSYEKL. This CDR3 spans 14 amino acids. J lost 10 bases, V lost 4 bases, and 6 bases had no gene match.

The chain joins TRBV28 to TRBJ2-1, with a possible D match to TRBD1 (5 bases). The V gene lost 1 base and the J gene lost 8 bases, with 15 bases spanning the gap. Germline CDR1 reads MDHEN; CDR2 reads SYDVKM. The CDR3 has 15 residues. CDR3 in amino acids: CASSLYAGPVDEQFF. CDR3 coding DNA: TGTGCCAGCAGTTTATACGCAGGGCCGGTTGATGAGCAGTTCTTC.

In the case of this clone: One end of the junction does not line up with germline, which may come from a read error. The rearrangement joins TRBV5-6 to TRBJ2-7; weak D call: TRBD2 (6 bases). CDR3 length equals 11 residues. Germline lookup yields CDR1 SGHDT and CDR2 YYEEEE. The chain's CDR3 is CASSLGLDYNF. CDR3 DNA: TGTGCCAGCAGCTTGGGCCTGGACTACAACTTC.

This clone was observed a handful of times. The chain couples TRBV4-3 to TRBJ2-7; possible D gene TRBD2, 6 bases. From germline, CDR1 is LGHNA and CDR2 YSLEER. This CDR3 contains 15 residues. Trimming stripped 1 base from V and 2 bases from J, with 12 bases between. CDR3 nucleotides: TGCGCCAGCAGCCAAGGACTAGGGGAGGCCTACGAGCAGTACTTC. It specifies CASSQGLGEAYEQYF.

The chain is built from TRBV25-1 and TRBJ2-7; D is unresolved. CDR1 and CDR2 (germline): MGHDK, SYGVNS. V was pared by 4 bases and J by 6 bases, with 22 bases between. The CDR3 has 16 amino acids. CDR3 nucleotides: TGTGCCAGCAGTGCAACCAGACTCCCTTCATATTCCGAGCAGTACTTC. This encodes CASSATRLPSYSEQYF.

This chain joins TRBV9 and TRBJ1-1; tentative D call: TRBD1 (6 bases). V lost 4 bases and J 5 bases, leaving 15 bases between the germline ends. Germline-derived CDR1 and CDR2 are SGDLS and YYNGEE. The CDR3 runs 14 residues. For the CDR3, the DNA is TGTGCCAGCAGCCACGGGGGGCGCGGTACTGAAGCTTTCTTT. Translated: CASSHGGRGTEAFF.

The chain carries TRBV7-8 and TRBJ2-3; TRBD2 aligns across 10 bases. There are 18 residues in the CDR3. The junction had 14 bases not matched to a gene; V was cut back by 4 bases and J by 4 bases. Germline V lookup: CDR1 SGHVS, CDR2 FQNEAQ. The CDR3 loop is CASSSAIAGGPSPDTQYF. CDR3 coding DNA: TGTGCCAGCAGCTCAGCTATAGCGGGAGGCCCCAGCCCAGATACGCAGTATTTT.

V gene TRBV19 combines with J gene TRBJ2-7; 11 bases are a match to TRBD2. Per germline, CDR1 LNHDA and CDR2 SQIVND (reference sequence). Germline trimming cut 6 bases from V and 2 bases from J; bases unmatched to any gene: 15. The CDR3 length is 18 residues. CDR3 sequence reads: CASRTGTSGSGKPYEQYF. The CDR3 coding sequence is TGTGCCAGTAGGACCGGGACTAGCGGTTCAGGAAAGCCCTACGAGCAGTACTTC.

This clone was observed a single time. The V and J genes are TRBV7-3 and TRBJ2-1; TRBD2 is a possible D gene (5 bases). Germline CDR1 reads SGHTA; CDR2 reads FQGTGA. V shed 5 bases and J shed 9 bases, with 17 bases lying between them. The CDR3 length is 14 residues. In DNA, the CDR3 is TGTGCCAGCAGCGACGTCGGGGTTGTGGGTGAGCAGTTCTTC. Translating it yields CASSDVGVVGEQFF.

J is TRBJ2-3 and V is TRBV30, with 7 nucleotides matching TRBD1. This CDR3 has 14 residues. Germline CDR1 is GTSNPN and CDR2 is SVGIG (reference sequence). With 5 bases clipped from V and 3 bases from J, the junction kept 8 bases outside the gene matches. The CDR3 here is CAWDDRVVTDTQYF. The CDR3 DNA sequence: TGTGCCTGGGACGACAGGGTCGTGACAGATACGCAGTATTTT. Together with reference TRBV30 and TRBJ2-3, the CDR3 gives the full variable domain: SQTIHQWPATLVQPVGSPLSLECTVEGTSNPNLYWYRQAAGRGLQLLFYSVGIGQISSEVPQNLSASRPQDRQFILSSKKLLLSDSGFYLCAWDDRVVTDTQYFGPGTRLTVL.

This clone was recorded only once. The chain carries TRBV7-9 and TRBJ2-7; 10 bases map to TRBD2. This CDR3 is 14 amino acids long. Trimming took 5 bases from V and 2 from J; bases not matched to a gene: 3. Germline CDR1 and CDR2: SEHNR and FQNEAQ (reference sequence). The CDR3 region has the DNA TGTGCCAGCAGCGGGACTAGCGTTCCCTACGAGCAGTACTTC. Amino acids: CASSGTSVPYEQYF. The variable domain in full, with the rest retrieved from reference TRBV7-9 and TRBJ2-7, is DTGVSQNPRHKITKRGQNVTFRCDPISEHNRLYWYRQTLGQGPEFLTYFQNEAQLEKSRLLSDRFSAERPKGSFSTLEIQRTEQGDSAMYLCASSGTSVPYEQYFGPGTRLTVT.

CDR3 nucleotide sequence: TGTGCCAGCAGTTTTAGAGGGAATAGCAATCAGCCCCAGCATTTT. Translating gives CASSFRGNSNQPQHF. The chain combines TRBV28 with TRBJ1-5; D call uncertain. V lost 3 bases, J lost 0 bases, and 9 bases lay in between. Germline CDR1 reads MDHEN; CDR2 reads SYDVKM. The CDR3 runs to 15 residues.

The chain links TRBV9 to TRBJ2-7; 9 bases align to TRBD2. The germline V gene encodes CDR1 SGDLS and CDR2 YYNGEE. The V segment lost 4 bases and the J segment 2 bases; nucleotides outside the gene matches: 10. The length of the CDR3 is 16 residues. CDR3 protein: CASSLGRSGRTYEQYF. In nucleotides, the CDR3 is TGTGCCAGCAGCCTCGGTCGTAGCGGGAGAACCTACGAGCAGTACTTC.